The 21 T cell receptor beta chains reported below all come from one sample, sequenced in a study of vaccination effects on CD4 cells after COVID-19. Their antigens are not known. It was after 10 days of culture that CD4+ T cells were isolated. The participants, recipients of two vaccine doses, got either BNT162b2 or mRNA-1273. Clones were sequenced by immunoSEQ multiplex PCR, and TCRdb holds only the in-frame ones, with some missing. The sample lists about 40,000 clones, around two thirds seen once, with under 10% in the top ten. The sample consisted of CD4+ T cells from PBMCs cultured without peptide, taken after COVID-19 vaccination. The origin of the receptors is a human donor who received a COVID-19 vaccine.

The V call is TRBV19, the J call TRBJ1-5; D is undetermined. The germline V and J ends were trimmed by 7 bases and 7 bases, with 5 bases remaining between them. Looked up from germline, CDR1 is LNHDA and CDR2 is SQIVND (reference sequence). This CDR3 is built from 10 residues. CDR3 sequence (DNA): TGTGCCAGTAACAGACAGCCCCAGCATTTT. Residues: CASNRQPQHF.

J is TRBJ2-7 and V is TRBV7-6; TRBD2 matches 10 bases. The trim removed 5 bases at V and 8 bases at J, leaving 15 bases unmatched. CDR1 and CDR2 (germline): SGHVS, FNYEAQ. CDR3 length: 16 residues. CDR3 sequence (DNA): TGTGCCAGCAGCAGCGGGGGTAGCGGGAGGAACTTCCAGCAGTACTTC. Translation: CASSSGGSGRNFQQYF.

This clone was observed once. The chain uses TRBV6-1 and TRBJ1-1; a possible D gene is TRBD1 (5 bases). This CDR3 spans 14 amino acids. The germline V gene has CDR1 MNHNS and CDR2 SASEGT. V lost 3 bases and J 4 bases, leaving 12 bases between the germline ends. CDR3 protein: CASSDPGRFTEAFF. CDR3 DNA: TGTGCCAGCAGTGATCCAGGGAGGTTCACTGAAGCTTTCTTT.

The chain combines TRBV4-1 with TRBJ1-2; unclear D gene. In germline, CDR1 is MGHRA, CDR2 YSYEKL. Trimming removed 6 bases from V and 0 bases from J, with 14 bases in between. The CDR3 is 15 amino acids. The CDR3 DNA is TGCGCCAGCAGGAACGGGAAGTCCACTAACTATGGCTACACCTTC. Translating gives CASRNGKSTNYGYTF.

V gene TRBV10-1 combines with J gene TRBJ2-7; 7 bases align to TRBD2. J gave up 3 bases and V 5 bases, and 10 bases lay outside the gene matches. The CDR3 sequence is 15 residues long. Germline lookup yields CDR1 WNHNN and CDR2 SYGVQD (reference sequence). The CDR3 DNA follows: TGCGCCAGCAGTAACGCGCGGGAGAGGGACTACGAGCAGTACTTC. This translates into CASSNARERDYEQYF.

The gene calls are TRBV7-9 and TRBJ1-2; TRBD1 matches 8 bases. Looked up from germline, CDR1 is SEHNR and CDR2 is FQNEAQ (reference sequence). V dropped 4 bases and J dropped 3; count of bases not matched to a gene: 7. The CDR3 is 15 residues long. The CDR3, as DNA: TGTGCCAGCAGCTCCGGGACAGGAGATTACTATGGCTACACCTTC. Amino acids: CASSSGTGDYYGYTF.

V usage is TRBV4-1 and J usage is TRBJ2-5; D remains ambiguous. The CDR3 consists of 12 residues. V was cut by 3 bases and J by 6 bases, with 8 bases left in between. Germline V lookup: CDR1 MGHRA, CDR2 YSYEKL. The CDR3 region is CASSHFGKTQYF. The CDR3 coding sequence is TGCGCCAGCAGCCACTTCGGAAAGACCCAGTACTTC.

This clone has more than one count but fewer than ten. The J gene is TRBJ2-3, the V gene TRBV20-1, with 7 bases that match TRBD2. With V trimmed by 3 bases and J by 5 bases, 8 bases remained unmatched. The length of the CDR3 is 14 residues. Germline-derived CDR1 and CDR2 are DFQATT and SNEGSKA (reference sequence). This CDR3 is CSASGRGVGDTQYF. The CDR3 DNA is TGCAGTGCTAGTGGACGGGGGGTTGGAGATACGCAGTATTTT.

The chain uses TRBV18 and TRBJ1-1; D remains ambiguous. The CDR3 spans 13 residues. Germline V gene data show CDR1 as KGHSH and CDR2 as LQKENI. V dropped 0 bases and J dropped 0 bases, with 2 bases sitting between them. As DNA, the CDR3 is TGTGCCAGCTCACCACCGGTGAACACTGAAGCTTTCTTT. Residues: CASSPPVNTEAFF.

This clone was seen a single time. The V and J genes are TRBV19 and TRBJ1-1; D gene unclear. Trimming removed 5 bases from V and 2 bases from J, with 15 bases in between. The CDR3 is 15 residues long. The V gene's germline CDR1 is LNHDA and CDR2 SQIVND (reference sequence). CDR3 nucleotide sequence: TGTGCCAGTAGTCGGGATCGGACGACTAACACTGAAGCTTTCTTT. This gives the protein CASSRDRTTNTEAFF. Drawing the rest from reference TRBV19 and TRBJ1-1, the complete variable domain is DGGITQSPKYLFRKEGQNVTLSCEQNLNHDAMYWYRQDPGQGLRLIYYSQIVNDFQKGDIAEGYSVSREKKESFPLTVTSAQKNPTAFYLCASSRDRTTNTEAFFGQGTRLTVV.

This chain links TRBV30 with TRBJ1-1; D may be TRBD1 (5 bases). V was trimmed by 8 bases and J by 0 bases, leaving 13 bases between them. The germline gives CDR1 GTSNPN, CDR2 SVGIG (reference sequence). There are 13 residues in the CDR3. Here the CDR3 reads CAGETGLNTEAFF. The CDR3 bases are TGTGCCGGAGAAACAGGCCTGAACACTGAAGCTTTCTTT.

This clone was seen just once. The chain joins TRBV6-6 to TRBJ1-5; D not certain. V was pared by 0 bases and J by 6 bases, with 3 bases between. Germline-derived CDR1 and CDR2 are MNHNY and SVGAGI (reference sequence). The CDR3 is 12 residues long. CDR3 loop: CASSYSGQPQHF. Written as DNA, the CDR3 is TGTGCCAGCAGTTACTCAGGTCAGCCCCAGCATTTT.

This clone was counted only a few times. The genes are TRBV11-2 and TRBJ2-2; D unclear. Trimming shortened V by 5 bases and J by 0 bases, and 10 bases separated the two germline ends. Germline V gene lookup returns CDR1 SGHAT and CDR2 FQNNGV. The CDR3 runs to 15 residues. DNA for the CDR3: TGTGCCAGCAGCGTAACCAGGACGAACACCGGGGAGCTGTTTTTT. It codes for CASSVTRTNTGELFF.

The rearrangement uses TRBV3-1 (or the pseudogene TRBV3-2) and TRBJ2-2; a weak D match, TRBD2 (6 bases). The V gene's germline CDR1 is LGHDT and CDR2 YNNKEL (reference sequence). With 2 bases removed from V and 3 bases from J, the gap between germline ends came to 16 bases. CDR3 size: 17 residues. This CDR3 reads CASSQSGTWGDTGELFF. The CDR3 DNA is TGTGCCAGCAGCCAATCTGGTACGTGGGGGGACACCGGGGAGCTGTTTTTT.

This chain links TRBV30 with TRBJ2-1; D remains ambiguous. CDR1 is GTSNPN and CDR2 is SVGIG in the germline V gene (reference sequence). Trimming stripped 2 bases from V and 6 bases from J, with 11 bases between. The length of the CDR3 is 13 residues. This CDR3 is CAWSKGTVNEQFF. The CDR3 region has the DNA TGTGCCTGGAGTAAGGGTACGGTCAATGAGCAGTTCTTC.

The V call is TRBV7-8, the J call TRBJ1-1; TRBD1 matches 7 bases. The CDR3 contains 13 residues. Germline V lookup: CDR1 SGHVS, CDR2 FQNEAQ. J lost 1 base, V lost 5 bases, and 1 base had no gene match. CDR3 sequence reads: CASSPGGNTEAFF. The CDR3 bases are TGTGCCAGCAGCCCAGGGGGGAACACTGAAGCTTTCTTT. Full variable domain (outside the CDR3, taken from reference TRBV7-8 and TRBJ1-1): GAGVSQSPRYKVAKRGQDVALRCDPISGHVSLFWYQQALGQGPEFLTYFQNEAQLDKSGLPSDRFFAERPEGSVSTLKIQRTQQEDSAVYLCASSPGGNTEAFFGQGTRLTVV.

The CDR3 sequence is CASRQSNSNQPQHF. CDR3 sequence (DNA): TGTGCCAGCAGACAATCGAATAGCAATCAGCCCCAGCATTTT. This sequence joins TRBV25-1 and TRBJ1-5; D unclear. The CDR3 is 14 amino acids. With 6 bases removed from V and 0 bases from J, the gap between germline ends came to 9 bases. CDR1 and CDR2 (germline): MGHDK, SYGVNS.

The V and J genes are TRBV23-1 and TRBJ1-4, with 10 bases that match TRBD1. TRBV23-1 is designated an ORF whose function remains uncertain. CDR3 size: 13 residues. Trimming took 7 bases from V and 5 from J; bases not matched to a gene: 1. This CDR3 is CASKGQGNEKLFF. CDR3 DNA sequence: TGCGCCAGCAAGGGACAGGGGAATGAAAAACTGTTTTTT.

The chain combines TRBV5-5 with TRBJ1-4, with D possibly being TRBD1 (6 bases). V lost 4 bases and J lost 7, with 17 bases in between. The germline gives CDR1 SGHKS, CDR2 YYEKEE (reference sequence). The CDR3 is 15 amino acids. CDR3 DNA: TGTGCCAGCAGCCCCACAGGGAACGAGGGTGAAAAACTGTTTTTT. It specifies CASSPTGNEGEKLFF. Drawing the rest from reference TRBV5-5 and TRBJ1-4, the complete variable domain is DAGVTQSPTHLIKTRGQQVTLRCSPISGHKSVSWYQQVLGQGPQFIFQYYEKEERGRGNFPDRFSARQFPNYSSELNVNALLLGDSALYLCASSPTGNEGEKLFFGSGTQLSVL.

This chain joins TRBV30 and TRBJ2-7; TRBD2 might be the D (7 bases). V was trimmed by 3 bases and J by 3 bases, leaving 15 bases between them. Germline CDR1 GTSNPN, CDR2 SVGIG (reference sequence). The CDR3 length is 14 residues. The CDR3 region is CAWRSGGQGYEQYF. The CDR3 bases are TGTGCCTGGAGGTCCGGGGGGCAGGGCTACGAGCAGTACTTC.

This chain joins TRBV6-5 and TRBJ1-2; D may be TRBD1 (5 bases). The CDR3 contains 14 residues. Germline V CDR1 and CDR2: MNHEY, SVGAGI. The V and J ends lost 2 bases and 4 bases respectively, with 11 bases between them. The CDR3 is CASSYARGSYGYTF. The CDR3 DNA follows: TGTGCCAGCAGTTACGCGCGGGGCTCCTATGGCTACACCTTC.